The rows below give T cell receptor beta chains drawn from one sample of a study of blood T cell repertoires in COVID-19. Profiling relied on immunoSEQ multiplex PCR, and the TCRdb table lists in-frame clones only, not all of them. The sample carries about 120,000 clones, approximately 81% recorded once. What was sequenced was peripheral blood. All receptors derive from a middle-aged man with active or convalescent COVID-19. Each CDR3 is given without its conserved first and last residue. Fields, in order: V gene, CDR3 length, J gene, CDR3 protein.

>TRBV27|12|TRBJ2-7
ASRLDRAPFEQY
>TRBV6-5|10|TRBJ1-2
ASSYRGYGYT
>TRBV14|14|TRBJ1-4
ASSQDIHRVGEKLF
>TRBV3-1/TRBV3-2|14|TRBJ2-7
ASSPHNRGQAYEQY
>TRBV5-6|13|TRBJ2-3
ASSPDRGRRDTQY
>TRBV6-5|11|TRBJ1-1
ASAKGFGTEAF
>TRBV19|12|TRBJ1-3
ASTNPSSGNTIY
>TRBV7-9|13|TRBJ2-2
ASITQGTNTGELF
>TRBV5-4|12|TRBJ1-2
ASSFRGGNYGYT
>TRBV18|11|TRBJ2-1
ASSPPSRNEQF
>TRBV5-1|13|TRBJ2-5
ASSLGLTGEETQY
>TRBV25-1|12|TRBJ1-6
ASSYRENNSPLH
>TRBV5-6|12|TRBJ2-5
ASSDTGRRETQY
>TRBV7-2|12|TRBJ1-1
ASSSGALNTEAF
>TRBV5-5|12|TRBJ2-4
ASTPSGGQNIQY
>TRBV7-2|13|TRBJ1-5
ASSRDRGGNQPQH
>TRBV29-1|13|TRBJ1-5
SVVVTGGSNQPQH
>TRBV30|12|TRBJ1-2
AWSVEDRRGGYT